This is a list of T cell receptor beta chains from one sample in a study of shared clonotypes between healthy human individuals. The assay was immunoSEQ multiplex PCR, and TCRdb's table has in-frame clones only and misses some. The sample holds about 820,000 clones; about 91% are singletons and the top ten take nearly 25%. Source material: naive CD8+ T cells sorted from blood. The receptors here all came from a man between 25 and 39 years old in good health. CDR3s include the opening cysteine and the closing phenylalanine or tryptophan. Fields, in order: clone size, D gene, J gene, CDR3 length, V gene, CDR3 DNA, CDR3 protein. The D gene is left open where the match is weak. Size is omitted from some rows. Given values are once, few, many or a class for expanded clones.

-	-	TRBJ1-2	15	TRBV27	TGTGCCAGCGGATCGATCTCCCTCTCTCACTATGGCTACACCTTC	CASGSISLSHYGYTF
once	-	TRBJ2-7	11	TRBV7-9	TGTGCCAGCAGGGGGTCCTACGAGCAGTACTTC	CASRGSYEQYF
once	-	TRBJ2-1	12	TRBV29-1	TGCAGCGTTGAATGGATTTACAATGAGCAGTTCTTC	CSVEWIYNEQFF
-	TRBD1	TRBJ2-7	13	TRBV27	TGTGCCAGCAGTTTAGGGACAGTCTACGAGCAGTACTTC	CASSLGTVYEQYF
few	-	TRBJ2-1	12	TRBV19	TGTGCCAGTAGTACGTGGGGCAATGAGCAGTTCTTC	CASSTWGNEQFF
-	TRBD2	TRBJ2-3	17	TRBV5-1	TGCGCCAGCAGTTCTATTGGGGGGCAGCGGGAGACAGATACGCAGTATTTT	CASSSIGGQRETDTQYF
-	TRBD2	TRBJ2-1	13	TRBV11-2	TGTGCCAGCAGGGGACTAGCTTACAATGAGCAGTTCTTC	CASRGLAYNEQFF
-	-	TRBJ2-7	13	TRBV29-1	TGCAGCGTTGCATCGGGGACCCCCTACGAGCAGTACTTC	CSVASGTPYEQYF
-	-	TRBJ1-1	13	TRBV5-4	TGTGCCAGCAGCTTTGGGGGGGACACTGAAGCTTTCTTT	CASSFGGDTEAFF
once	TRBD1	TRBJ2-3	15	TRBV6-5	TGTGCCAGCAGGATCGGACAGGTGGGATCAGATACGCAGTATTTT	CASRIGQVGSDTQYF
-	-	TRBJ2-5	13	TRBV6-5	TGTGCCAGCAGTCCAGGGTTCCAAGAGACCCAGTACTTC	CASSPGFQETQYF
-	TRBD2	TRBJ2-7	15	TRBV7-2	TGTGCCAGCAGTCCGACTAGCGGGAGAATCTACGAGCAGTACTTC	CASSPTSGRIYEQYF
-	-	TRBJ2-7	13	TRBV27	TGTGCCAGCAGTTACGGGAGTTACTACGAGCAGTACTTC	CASSYGSYYEQYF
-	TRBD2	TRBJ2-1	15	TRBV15	TGTGCCACCAGCATACTAGCGGGAGTCGGCAATGAGCAGTTCTTC	CATSILAGVGNEQFF
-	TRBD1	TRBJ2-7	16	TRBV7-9	TGTGCCAGCAGCACCGAAGGGGACAGGGACCTCTACGAGCAGTACTTC	CASSTEGDRDLYEQYF
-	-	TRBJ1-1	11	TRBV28	TGTGCCACCTCGGTAGGGACTGAAGCTTTCTTT	CATSVGTEAFF
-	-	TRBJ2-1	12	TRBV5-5	TGTGCCAGCAGCTTGGGGGGGAATGAGCAGTTCTTC	CASSLGGNEQFF
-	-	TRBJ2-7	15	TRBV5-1	TGCGCCAGCAGCTACAGTACCAATCCCTCCTACGAGCAGTACTTC	CASSYSTNPSYEQYF
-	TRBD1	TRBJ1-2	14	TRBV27	TGTGCCAGCAGCACAGAGGGGGCGCGGTATGGCTACACCTTC	CASSTEGARYGYTF
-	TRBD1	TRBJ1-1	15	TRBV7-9	TGTGCCAGCAGCTTTGGACAGGGGAAGAACACTGAAGCTTTCTTT	CASSFGQGKNTEAFF
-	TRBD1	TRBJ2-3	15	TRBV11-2	TGTGCCAGCAGCTTAGCTACGACAGGGACAGATACGCAGTATTTT	CASSLATTGTDTQYF
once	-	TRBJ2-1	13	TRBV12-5	TGTGCTAGTGGTCCGTCTGGGGGGAGGGAGCAGTTCTTC	CASGPSGGREQFF
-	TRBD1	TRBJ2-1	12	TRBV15	TGTGCCACCAGCACCAGGGGGCTTGAGCAGTTCTTC	CATSTRGLEQFF
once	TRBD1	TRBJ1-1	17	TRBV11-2	TGTGCCAGCAGCCAGGGACCGGGACAGGGTTTGAGCACTGAAGCTTTCTTT	CASSQGPGQGLSTEAFF
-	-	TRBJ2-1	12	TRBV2	TGTGCCAGCAGTGACAAGTACAATGAGCAGTTCTTC	CASSDKYNEQFF
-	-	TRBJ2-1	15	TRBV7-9	TGTGCCAGCAGCTTAGCCGCTAGCTCCTACAATGAGCAGTTCTTC	CASSLAASSYNEQFF
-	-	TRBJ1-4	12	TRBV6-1	TGTGCCAGCAGTCAGCGACCCGAAAAACTGTTTTTT	CASSQRPEKLFF
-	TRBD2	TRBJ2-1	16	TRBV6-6	TGTGCCAGCAGTTACTCAGGAACTAGCGGATACAATGAGCAGTTCTTC	CASSYSGTSGYNEQFF
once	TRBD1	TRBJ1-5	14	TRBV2	TGTGCCAGCAACCCGACAGGGGCTGGTCAGCCCCAGCATTTT	CASNPTGAGQPQHF
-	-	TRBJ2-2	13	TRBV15	TGTGCCACCAGCAGAGACAGGGTCGGGGAGCTGTTTTTT	CATSRDRVGELFF
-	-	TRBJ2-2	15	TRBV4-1	TGCGCCAGCAGCCAAGATCTTCCCGCCTTTGGGGAGCTGTTTTTT	CASSQDLPAFGELFF
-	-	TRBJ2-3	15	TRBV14	TGTGCCAGCAGCCAAGGAGACTACGCCACAGATACGCAGTATTTT	CASSQGDYATDTQYF
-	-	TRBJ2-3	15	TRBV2	TGTGCCAGCACCATTCCCCTTAGTAACACAGATACGCAGTATTTT	CASTIPLSNTDTQYF
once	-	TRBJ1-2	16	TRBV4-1	TGCGCCAGCAGCCACCTTGGAGGGCCCCTAGACTATGGCTACACCTTC	CASSHLGGPLDYGYTF
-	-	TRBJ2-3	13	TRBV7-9	TGTGCCAGCAGCTTACTGGCCCCAGATACGCAGTATTTT	CASSLLAPDTQYF
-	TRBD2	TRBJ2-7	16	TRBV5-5	TGTGCCAGCAGCGGGGGACTAGCGGGAGGGGTCAACGAGCAGTACTTC	CASSGGLAGGVNEQYF
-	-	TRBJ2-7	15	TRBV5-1	TGCGCCAGCAGCCCGTTCATCGGAAGTCCCTACGAGCAGTACTTC	CASSPFIGSPYEQYF
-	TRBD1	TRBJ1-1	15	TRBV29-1	TGCAGCGTCTTTAAGGGGGCCCTAATGAACACTGAAGCTTTCTTT	CSVFKGALMNTEAFF
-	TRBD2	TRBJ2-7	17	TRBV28	TGTGCCAGCAGTCCTACGATGCGGGAGGGCATAGTGGGGGAGCAGTACTTC	CASSPTMREGIVGEQYF
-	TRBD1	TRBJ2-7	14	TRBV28	TGTGCCAGCAGTTTGGGACAGCAGACCTACGAGCAGTACTTC	CASSLGQQTYEQYF
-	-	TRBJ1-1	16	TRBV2	TGTGCCACCAAAGCCGAGGACAGTAGTAGGAACACTGAAGCTTTCTTT	CATKAEDSSRNTEAFF
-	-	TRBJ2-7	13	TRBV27	TGTGCCAGCAGTTTACAGGGAGACTACGAGCAGTACTTC	CASSLQGDYEQYF
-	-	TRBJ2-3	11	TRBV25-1	TGTGCCACCCATGTTGGAGATACGCAGTATTTT	CATHVGDTQYF
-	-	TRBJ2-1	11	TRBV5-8	TGTGCCAGCAGCGCTTTGCATGAGCAGTTCTTC	CASSALHEQFF
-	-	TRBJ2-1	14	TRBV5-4	TGTGCCAGCAGCTTTGGCGTCTCCTACAATGAGCAGTTCTTC	CASSFGVSYNEQFF
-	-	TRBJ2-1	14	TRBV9	TGTGCCAGCAGCCCAGAGGGTACGTGGTATGAGCAGTTCTTC	CASSPEGTWYEQFF
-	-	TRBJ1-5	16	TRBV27	TGTGCCAGCAGTGCGAGGAGCGTAAGTCGATATCAGCCCCAGCATTTT	CASSARSVSRYQPQHF
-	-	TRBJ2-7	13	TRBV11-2	TGTGCCAGCAGCTCGGACAGTGCCTACGAGCAGTACTTC	CASSSDSAYEQYF